What follows are 10 T cell receptor beta chains derived from one specimen sequenced in a study of T cell repertoires in cytomegalovirus infection. MiXCR was run by TCRdb on the reads, yielding one entry per CDR3 protein. Of about 360,000 distinct CDR3 sequences listed, about 35% were seen once; the top ten hold approximately 13%. For these receptors, no antigen is known. The input for sequencing was cultured PBMCs, taken from culture after CMV antigen stimulation. Receptors originate from a human donor in good health (CMV status not recorded). Some clones in this sample may be carry-over from other donors' samples.

This clonotype has ten or more counts. The chain has TRBV7-2 and TRBJ1-6; tentative D call: TRBD1 (5 bases). Germline V CDR1 and CDR2: SGHTA, FQGNSA. Trimming removed 5 bases from V and 1 base from J, with 9 bases in between. CDR3 length: 15 residues. In nucleotides, the CDR3 is TGTGCCAGCAGCAGGGGAGGGTCCTATAATTCACCCCTCCACTTT. Encoded protein: CASSRGGSYNSPLHF.

This clonotype turned up a few times. V usage is TRBV27 and J usage is TRBJ2-7; D tentatively reads TRBD1 or TRBD2 (5 bases each). This CDR3 contains 15 residues. V lost 8 bases, J lost 5 bases, and 22 bases lay in between. The germline V gene encodes CDR1 MNHEY and CDR2 SMNVEV (reference sequence). In DNA form, the CDR3 reads TGTGCCAGCGGACCAACCGGGACCCCGTTGGACGAGCAGTACTTC. It yields the protein CASGPTGTPLDEQYF.

The J gene is TRBJ1-1, the V gene TRBV7-2; D is perhaps TRBD1 (6 bases). Germline values: CDR1 SGHTA, CDR2 FQGNSA. The CDR3 length is 13 residues. V dropped 3 bases and J dropped 6 bases, with 11 bases sitting between them. CDR3 coding DNA: TGTGCCAGCAGCTTGCGACAGGAAGCTGAAGCTTTCTTT. Translating it yields CASSLRQEAEAFF.

This sequence joins TRBV24-1 and TRBJ2-3, with a possible D match to TRBD2 (6 bases). Germline assignment: CDR1 KGHDR and CDR2 SFDVKD. The CDR3 has 15 residues. Trimming took off 4 bases at V and 6 bases at J, with 16 bases between the two ends. The CDR3 nucleotides are TGTGCCACCAGTGACTCCGACGGACGGGGGGATACGCAGTATTTT. Amino acid sequence: CATSDSDGRGDTQYF.

The chain uses TRBV12-3 or TRBV12-4 and TRBJ2-7; TRBD2 agrees at 7 bases. This CDR3 contains 15 residues. Trimming removed 6 bases from V and 4 bases from J; junction bases left unmatched: 12. CDR3 DNA: TGTGCCAGCAGCCTGGGGAGGGGTAGGGGTTACGAGCAGTACGTC. This codes for CASSLGRGRGYEQYV.

The genes are TRBV6-2 or TRBV6-3 and TRBJ1-1; D not certain. The CDR3 has 13 amino acids. The germline gives CDR1 MNHEY, CDR2 SVGEGT. Between the trimmed V and J ends, which lost 9 bases and 6 bases, there was a span of 17 bases. The CDR3 region has the DNA TGTGCCAGTTGGACGGGATCTGGTGCTGAAGCTTTCTTT. Translation gives CASWTGSGAEAFF.

This chain uses TRBV30 with TRBJ2-7; 8 bases are a match to TRBD1. Germline V lookup: CDR1 GTSNPN, CDR2 SVGIG (reference sequence). The ends lost 4 bases at V and 4 bases at J; junction bases unmatched: 9. The CDR3 totals 14 residues. Here the CDR3 reads CAWTWRRGPYEQYF. DNA of the CDR3: TGTGCCTGGACGTGGCGCAGGGGGCCTTACGAGCAGTACTTC.

This CDR3 is CASSPSGQGANQPQHF. The CDR3 DNA reads as TGTGCCAGCTCACCCTCCGGGCAGGGGGCTAATCAGCCCCAGCATTTT. This chain connects TRBV18 to TRBJ1-5; the match to TRBD1 covers 8 bases. V lost 3 bases, J lost 4 bases, and 8 bases stayed unmatched. This CDR3 has 16 amino acids. Looked up from germline, CDR1 is KGHSH and CDR2 is LQKENI.

This clonotype has ten or more counts. The chain links TRBV20-1 to TRBJ2-3; D is perhaps TRBD1 or TRBD2 (5 bases each). Trimming took off 4 bases at V and 2 bases at J, with 16 bases between the two ends. CDR1 and CDR2 (germline): DFQATT, SNEGSKA (reference sequence). This CDR3 region has 15 residues. CDR3 protein: CSAIQWDGSTDTQYF. In nucleotides, the CDR3 is TGCAGTGCTATTCAATGGGACGGGTCCACAGATACGCAGTATTTT.

The chain joins TRBV5-4 to TRBJ2-1, with 7 bases matching TRBD2. Germline CDR1 and CDR2: SGHNT and YYREEE (reference sequence). This CDR3 contains 16 residues. V shed 2 bases and J 5 bases; nucleotides not matched to a gene: 10. CDR3 nucleotide sequence: TGTGCCAGCAGCTTTCATTCCGGGACTAACCACAATGAGCAGTTCTTC. Translation: CASSFHSGTNHNEQFF.